This T cell receptor (beta chain) came from a study of cytomegalovirus exposure and HLA in healthy donors (dated by TCRdb to 2016 to 2017). For the study in its entirety: According to an earlier analysis of a few hundred of the donors, some 180 million T cells yielded roughly 110 million unique TCR beta sequences and about 300 Gb of sequence data. About 320 gigabases of sequencing data and 80 million or so unique TCR sequences were included in an early release covering around 650 HLA-typed donors. Among the roughly 400 genotyped donors, approximately 81% belonged to the genetic ancestry cluster associated with self-reported Caucasian donors. The study was designed to test whether signatures of past pathogen exposure could be identified by cataloging public T cell receptors. Using immunosequencing, the study profiled T cell repertoires from around 680 subjects and related those repertoires to cytomegalovirus serostatus. A separate validation cohort of 90 to 150 different subjects was used in addition to the 666-subject first cohort. To predict cytomegalovirus infection status, the study brought together high-throughput TCR immunosequencing, statistical association of individual TCRs with disease status, and machine learning. In a later analysis, previously published TCR beta repertoires from roughly 710 donors were re-analyzed and high-resolution HLA genotyping was added so that TCR occurrence patterns could be studied. Rather than using new phenotypic data, the later analysis identified candidate immune exposures from TCR beta sequences and from how often those sequences occurred across donors. An earlier analysis of around 580 of the donors used high-throughput TCR beta sequencing to judge whether each TCR beta V gene segment behaved as functional or pseudogenic. Donor age, sex, ethnicity and CMV serostatus were collected together with the repertoire data. Genome-wide SNP genotypes for about three fifths of the 666 donors were used in a later genetic analysis, which treated that subset as a discovery cohort. Every discovery cohort repertoire had been produced on one sequencing platform. Both class I and class II loci were covered by HLA typing, at four-digit resolution. The number of donors typed differed by locus, with 629-630 for A, B, C, DRB1 and DQB1, 522 for DQA1, nearly 610 for DPA1, and around 450 for DPB1. Five DR-DQ haplotypes were handled as single units for association and clustering, since linkage in the cohort was strong. Among about 400 genotyped donors of the cohort, an average of approximately 220,000 unique TCR beta nucleotide sequences was sequenced per donor, of which 15% to 20% were non-productive. Paper-wide results and their limitations: The earlier analysis of about 600 of the donors excluded fewer than 20 rarely observed V segments, including chromosome 9 orphons, because counts were too low. In an earlier analysis of about 540 of the donors, most TCR beta V segments were observed in productive rearrangements about 87% or about 30% of the time, broadly matching IMGT annotations. When HLA alleles, especially DR and DQ, strongly co-occurred, TCR associations were difficult to assign to individual alleles. HLA typing was unavailable for some donors at each locus, so association tests used only the typed subset. The cohort was sequenced for TCR beta chains only, and without alpha or paired-chain data the features that could be detected were limited. Linkage disequilibrium might explain the correlated functional status among segregating V segments, but an unknown experimental factor could not be ruled out. A later analysis found that HLA-associated TCR beta chains were more clonally expanded and had lower generation probabilities than equally common non-associated chains. A cluster of highly shared sequence variants was judged likely to be a technical artifact of the sequencing pipeline. A later analysis found that TCR association rates varied across HLA loci, with DRB1 alleles showing the most associated TCRs and HLA-C alleles the fewest. In a later analysis, several top co-occurrence clusters were reported to appear linked to parvovirus B19, influenza, CMV and Epstein-Barr virus. In the study, some 160 TCR beta chains were listed as associated with cytomegalovirus. A later analysis associated roughly 17,000 TCR beta sequences with specific HLA alleles at a false discovery rate of 0.05. Because the 87-base-pair reads could not distinguish some IMGT-functional V segments, including TRBV6-2 and TRBV6-3, those segments were excluded. A later analysis found that most CMV-associated TCR beta chains appeared HLA-restricted, with HLA associations seemingly driven largely by CMV exposure. Sequencing depth was assumed to be roughly uniform across donors in the presence/absence analyses, though that assumption may not hold. Immune exposure information for the cohort was limited to CMV serostatus. A further reported finding was that TCR beta sequences accurately predicted the HLA-A and HLA-B alleles for most subjects in the first cohort. It was suggested by the authors that the approach could potentially be generalized to other disease states and immunological phenotypes. A few of the identified cytomegalovirus-associated TCR beta chains were confirmed in vitro to be specific for cytomegalovirus antigens. The classifier was reported to diagnose cytomegalovirus status with high specificity and sensitivity in both the original and validation cohorts. A later genetic analysis associated a missense DCLRE1C variant with V-gene and J-gene trimming of TCR beta chains, and an independent cohort replicated the association. A later genetic analysis reported fewer N-insertions in productive TCRs among donors in an Asian-associated ancestry cluster than the roughly 620-donor mean. Across donors, most TCR sequences were observed very rarely, whereas some public TCRs were present in many individuals.

The cohort consisted of 650 to 850 healthy bone marrow donors. All cohort members were sampled while nominally healthy, although unrecorded immune exposures were likely present. The donor tested CMV seropositive, placing the donor among the 289 seropositive members of the cohort. A peripheral blood sample was collected from each donor, and TCR beta sequencing was performed on peripheral blood mononuclear cells. The Qiagen DNeasy Blood Extraction Kit was used to extract genomic DNA from the blood cell samples. This clone was counted a few times. Its antigen has not been determined. Nothing much larger sits one base from this clone, and base qualities are not available. V is pared back by 4 bases and J by 0 bases, with 15 bases lying between the germline termini. From the germline V gene, CDR1 is MNHNS and CDR2 is SASEGT. CDR3 length: 16 amino acids, cysteine to phenylalanine. The DNA shown is the 48-base CDR3, in frame from base 1.

The library relied on the immunoSEQ multiplex PCR assay. For the multiplex PCR, a mixture combining 60 forward primers for TCR Vbeta segments and 13 reverse primers for TCR Jbeta segments was used. The CDR3 region of rearranged TCR beta genes was amplified from genomic DNA by a multiplex PCR assay. The Illumina HiSeq System was used to sequence the amplified TCR beta libraries as 87-base-pair reads. As for how the authors treated the data: A later analysis tallied tens of millions of unique TCR beta chains across the 666 repertoires, and approximately 12 million of those chains were shared by two or more donors. Raw reads were error-corrected and collapsed into unique sequences by a nearest-neighbor algorithm in which closely related sequences were merged to remove PCR and sequencing errors. V, D and J gene segments were assigned by aligning CDR3 sequences to IMGT reference sequences. For a sequence to be retained, a match of at least six nucleotides was required to both a V gene segment and a J gene segment. A rearrangement counted as productive if the CDR3 had no stop codons and remained in frame with V and J, and every other rearrangement counted as non-productive. Following IMGT convention, CDR3 was defined as the stretch from the second conserved V-encoded cysteine to the conserved J-encoded phenylalanine. The earlier analysis of 500 to 750 of the donors excluded any sequence lacking an unambiguous match to a single V gene segment. An earlier analysis of several hundred of the donors called V segments functional above 56.7% productive rearrangements and segregating when the between-donor standard deviation exceeded 5%. A statistical classification framework was developed to diagnose cytomegalovirus status using the catalog of TCR beta chain sequences. In a later analysis, V and J genes were assigned by comparing TCR nucleotide sequences against IMGT/GENE-DB human TR gene sequences. The TCRdist pipeline was used in a later analysis to assign CDR3 sequences and most-parsimonious VDJ recombination scenarios. In a later analysis, every TCR beta chain was defined by the combination of its CDR3 amino acid sequence and its V-gene family, and reads without a unique V-gene family were dropped. As a way to deal with suspected cross-contamination and a sequencing artifact, a later analysis dropped roughly 620 nucleotide sequences that were highly shared and had low generation probability. A later analysis calculated a clonal expansion index for each public chain from normalized within-repertoire ranks of inferred template counts. Generation probabilities in a later analysis came from a VDJ recombination model fitted to out-of-frame rearrangements, and those results were checked against IGoR. A later analysis scored TCR-TCR, TCR-HLA and TCR-CMV co-occurrence with hypergeometric tests, applying a repertoire-size bias correction to TCR pairs. A later analysis estimated false discovery rates by permuting HLA or CMV assignments 20 times. In a later analysis, co-occurring TCRs were grouped using DBSCAN, and TCRdist sequence similarity was added for clustering within HLA-allele-positive subsets. Repertoires with fewer than 30,000 or more than 120,000 public chains, plus five repertoires with anomalous nucleotide sharing, were excluded from co-occurrence clustering. As stored in TCRdb, this immuneACCESS dataset retains in-frame rearrangements with V and J assigned. A fraction of the clones does not appear; measured against another copy, unresolved V genes explain less than half of the discrepancy, and the remainder lacks a known reason. V and J calls and clone size are those listed in that table; D and trimming were worked out from the DNA. Within this sample are under 200,000 clones, with 55% to 70% of them counted one time only. Clones ranked in the top ten supply around 2.8% of the sample.

Recombination joined TRBV6-1 with TRBJ2-5; TRBD2 might be the D gene, on 6 matching bases. The source is a woman between 35 and 50 years old in good health and CMV-seropositive. The sequenced sample consisted of PBMCs. The CDR3 protein: CASSARRGLYQETQYF. The nucleotides read TGTGCCAGCAGTGCTAGGCGGGGTCTGTACCAAGAGACCCAGTACTTC.